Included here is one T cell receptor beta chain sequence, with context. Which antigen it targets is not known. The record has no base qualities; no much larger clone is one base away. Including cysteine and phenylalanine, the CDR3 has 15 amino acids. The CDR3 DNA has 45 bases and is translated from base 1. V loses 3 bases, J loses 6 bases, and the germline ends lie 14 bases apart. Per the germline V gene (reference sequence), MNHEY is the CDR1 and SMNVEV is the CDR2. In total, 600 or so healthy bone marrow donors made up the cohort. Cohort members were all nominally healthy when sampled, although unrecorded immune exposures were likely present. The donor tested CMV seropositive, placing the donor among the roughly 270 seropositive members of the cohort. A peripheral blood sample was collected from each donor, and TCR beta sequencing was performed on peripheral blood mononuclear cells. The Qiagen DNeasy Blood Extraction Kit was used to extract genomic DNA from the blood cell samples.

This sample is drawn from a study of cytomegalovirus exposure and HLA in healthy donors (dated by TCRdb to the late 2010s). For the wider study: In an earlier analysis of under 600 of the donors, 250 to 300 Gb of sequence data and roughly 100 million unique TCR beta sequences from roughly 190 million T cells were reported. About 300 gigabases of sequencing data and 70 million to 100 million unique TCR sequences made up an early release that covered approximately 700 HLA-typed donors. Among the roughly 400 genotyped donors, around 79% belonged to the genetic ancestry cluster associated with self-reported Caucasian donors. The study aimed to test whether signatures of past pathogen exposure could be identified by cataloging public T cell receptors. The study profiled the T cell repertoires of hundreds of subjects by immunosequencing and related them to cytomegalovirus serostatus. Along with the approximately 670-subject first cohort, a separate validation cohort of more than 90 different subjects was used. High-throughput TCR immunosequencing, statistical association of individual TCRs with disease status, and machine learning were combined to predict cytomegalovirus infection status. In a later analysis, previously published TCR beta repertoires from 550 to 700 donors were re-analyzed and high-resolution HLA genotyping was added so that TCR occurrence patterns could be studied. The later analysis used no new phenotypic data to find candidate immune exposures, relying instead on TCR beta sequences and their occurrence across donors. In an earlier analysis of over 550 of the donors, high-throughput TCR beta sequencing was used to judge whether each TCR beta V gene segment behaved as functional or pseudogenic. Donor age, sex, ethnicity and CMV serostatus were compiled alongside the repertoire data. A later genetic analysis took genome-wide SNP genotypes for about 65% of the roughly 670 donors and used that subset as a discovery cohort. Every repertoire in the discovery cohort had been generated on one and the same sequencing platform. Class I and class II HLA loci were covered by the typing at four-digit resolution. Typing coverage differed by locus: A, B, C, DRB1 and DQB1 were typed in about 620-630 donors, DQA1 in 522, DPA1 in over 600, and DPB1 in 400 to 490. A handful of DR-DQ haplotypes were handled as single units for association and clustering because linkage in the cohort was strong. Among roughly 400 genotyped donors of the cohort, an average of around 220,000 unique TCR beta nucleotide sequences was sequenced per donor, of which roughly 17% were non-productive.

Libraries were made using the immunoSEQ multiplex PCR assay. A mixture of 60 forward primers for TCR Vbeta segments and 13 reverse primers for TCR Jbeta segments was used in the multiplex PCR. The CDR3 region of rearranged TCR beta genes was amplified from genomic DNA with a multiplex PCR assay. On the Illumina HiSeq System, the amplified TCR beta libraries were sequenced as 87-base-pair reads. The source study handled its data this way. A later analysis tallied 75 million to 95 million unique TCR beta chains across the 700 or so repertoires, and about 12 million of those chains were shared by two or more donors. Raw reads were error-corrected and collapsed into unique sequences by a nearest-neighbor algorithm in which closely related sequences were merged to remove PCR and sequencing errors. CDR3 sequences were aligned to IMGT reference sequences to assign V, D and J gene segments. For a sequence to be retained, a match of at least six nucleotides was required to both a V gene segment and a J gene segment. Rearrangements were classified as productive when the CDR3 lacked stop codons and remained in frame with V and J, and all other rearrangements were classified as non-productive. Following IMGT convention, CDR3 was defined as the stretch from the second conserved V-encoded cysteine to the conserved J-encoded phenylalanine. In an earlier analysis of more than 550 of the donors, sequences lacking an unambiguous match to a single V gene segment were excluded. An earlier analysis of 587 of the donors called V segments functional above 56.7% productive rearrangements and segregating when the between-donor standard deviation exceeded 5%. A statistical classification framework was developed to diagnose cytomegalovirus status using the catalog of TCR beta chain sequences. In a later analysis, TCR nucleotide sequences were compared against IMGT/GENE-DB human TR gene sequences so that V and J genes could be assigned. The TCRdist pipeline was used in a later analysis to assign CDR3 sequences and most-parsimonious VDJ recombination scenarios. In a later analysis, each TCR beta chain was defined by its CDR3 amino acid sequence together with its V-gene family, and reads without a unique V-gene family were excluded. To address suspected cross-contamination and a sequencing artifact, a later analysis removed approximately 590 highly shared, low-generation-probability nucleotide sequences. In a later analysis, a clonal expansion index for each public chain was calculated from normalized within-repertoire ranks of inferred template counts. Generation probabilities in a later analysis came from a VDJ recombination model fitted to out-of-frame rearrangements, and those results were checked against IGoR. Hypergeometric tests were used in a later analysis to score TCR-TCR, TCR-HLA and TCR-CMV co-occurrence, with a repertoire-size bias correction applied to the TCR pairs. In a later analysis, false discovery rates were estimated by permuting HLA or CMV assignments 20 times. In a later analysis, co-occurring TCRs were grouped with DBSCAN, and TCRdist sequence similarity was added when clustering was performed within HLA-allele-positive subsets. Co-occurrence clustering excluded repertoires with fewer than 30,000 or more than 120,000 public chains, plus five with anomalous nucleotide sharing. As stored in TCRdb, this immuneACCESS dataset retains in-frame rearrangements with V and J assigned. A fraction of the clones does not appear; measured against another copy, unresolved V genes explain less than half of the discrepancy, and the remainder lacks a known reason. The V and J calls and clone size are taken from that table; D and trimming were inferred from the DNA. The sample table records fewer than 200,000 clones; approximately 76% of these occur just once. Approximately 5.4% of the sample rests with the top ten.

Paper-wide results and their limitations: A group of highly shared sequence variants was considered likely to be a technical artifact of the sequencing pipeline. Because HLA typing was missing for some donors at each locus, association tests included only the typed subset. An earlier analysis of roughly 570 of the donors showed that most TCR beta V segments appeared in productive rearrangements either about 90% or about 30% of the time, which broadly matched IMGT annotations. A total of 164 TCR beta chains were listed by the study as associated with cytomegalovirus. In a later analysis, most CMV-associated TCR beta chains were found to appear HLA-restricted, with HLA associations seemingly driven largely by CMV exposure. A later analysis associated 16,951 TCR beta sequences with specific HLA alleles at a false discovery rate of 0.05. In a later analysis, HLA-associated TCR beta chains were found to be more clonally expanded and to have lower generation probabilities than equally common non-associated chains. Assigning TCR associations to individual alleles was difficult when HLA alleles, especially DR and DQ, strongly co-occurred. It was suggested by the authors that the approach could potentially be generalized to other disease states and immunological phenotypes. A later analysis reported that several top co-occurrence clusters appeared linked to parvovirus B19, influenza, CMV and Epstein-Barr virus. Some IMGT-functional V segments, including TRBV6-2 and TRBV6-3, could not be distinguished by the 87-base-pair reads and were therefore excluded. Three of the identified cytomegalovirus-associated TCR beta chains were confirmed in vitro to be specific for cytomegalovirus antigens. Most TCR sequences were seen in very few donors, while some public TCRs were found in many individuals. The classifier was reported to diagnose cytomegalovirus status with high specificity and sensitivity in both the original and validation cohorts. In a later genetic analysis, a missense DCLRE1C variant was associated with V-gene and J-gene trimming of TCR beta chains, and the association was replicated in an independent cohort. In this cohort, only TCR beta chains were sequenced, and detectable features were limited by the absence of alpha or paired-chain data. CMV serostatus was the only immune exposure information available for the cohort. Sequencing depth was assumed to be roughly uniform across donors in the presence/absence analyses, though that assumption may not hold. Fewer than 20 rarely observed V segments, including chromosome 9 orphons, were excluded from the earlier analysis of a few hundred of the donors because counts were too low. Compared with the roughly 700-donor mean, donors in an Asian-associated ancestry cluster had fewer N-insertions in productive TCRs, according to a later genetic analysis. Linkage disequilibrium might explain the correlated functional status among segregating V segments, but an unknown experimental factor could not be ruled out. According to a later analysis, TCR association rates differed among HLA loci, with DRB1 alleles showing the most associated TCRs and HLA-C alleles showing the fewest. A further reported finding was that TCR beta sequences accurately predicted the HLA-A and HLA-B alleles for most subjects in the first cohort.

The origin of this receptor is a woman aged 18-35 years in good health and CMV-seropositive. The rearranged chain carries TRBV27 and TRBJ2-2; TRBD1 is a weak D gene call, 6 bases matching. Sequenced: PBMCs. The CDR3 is CASSFGGLLSGELFF. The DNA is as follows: TGTGCCAGCAGTTTTGGGGGCCTACTCTCCGGGGAGCTGTTTTTT.